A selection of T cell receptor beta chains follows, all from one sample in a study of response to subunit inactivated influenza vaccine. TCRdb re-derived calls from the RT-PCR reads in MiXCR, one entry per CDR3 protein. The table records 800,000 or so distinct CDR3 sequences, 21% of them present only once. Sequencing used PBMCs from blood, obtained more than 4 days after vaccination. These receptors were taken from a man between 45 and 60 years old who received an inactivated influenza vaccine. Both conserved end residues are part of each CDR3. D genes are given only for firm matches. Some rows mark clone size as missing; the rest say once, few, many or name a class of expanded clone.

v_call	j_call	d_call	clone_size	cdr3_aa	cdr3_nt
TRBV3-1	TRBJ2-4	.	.	CASSPMLAKNIQYF	TGTGCCAGCAGCCCCATGCTAGCCAAAAACATTCAGTACTTC
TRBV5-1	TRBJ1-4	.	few	CASSLDKTPGTNEKLFF	TGCGCCAGCAGCTTGGATAAGACCCCGGGGACTAATGAAAAACTGTTTTTT
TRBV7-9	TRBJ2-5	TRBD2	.	CASSSGLDQTQYF	TGTGCCAGCAGCTCTGGACTAGACCAGACCCAGTACTTC
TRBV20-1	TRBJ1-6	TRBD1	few	CSARGRDRVYSPLHF	TGCAGTGCTAGAGGTCGGGACAGGGTCTATTCACCCCTCCACTTT
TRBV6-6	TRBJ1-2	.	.	CACRDVNYGYTF	TGTGCCTGCCGGGACGTAAACTATGGCTACACCTTC
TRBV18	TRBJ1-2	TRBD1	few	CASSIDRDGGYTF	TGTGCCAGCTCGATTGACAGGGATGGAGGCTACACCTTC
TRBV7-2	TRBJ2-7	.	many	CASSFTSYEQYF	TGTGCCAGCAGCTTCACCTCCTACGAGCAGTACTTC
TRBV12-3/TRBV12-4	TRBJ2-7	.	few	CASSPAYPSHTYEQYF	TGTGCCAGCAGCCCCGCGTATCCCTCTCACACCTACGAGCAGTACTTC
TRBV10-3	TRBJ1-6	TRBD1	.	CAISEWTGNNSPLHF	TGTGCCATCAGTGAATGGACAGGGAACAATTCACCCCTCCACTTT
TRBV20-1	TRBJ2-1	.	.	CSALTRDGNSYNEQFF	TGCAGTGCTCTCACCCGGGACGGGAACTCCTACAATGAGCAGTTCTTC
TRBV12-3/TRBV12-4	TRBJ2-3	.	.	CASSLRDKGTDTQYF	TGTGCCAGCAGCCTCCGGGACAAAGGCACAGATACGCAGTATTTT
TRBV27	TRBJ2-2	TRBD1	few	CASSRTTWTGSSGELFF	TGTGCCAGCAGCCGTACAACGTGGACAGGGTCTAGCGGGGAGCTGTTTTTT
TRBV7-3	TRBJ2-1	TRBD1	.	CASSFRGPNNEQFF	TGTGCCAGCAGCTTCAGGGGGCCTAACAATGAGCAGTTCTTC
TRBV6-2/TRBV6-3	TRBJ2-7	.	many	CASRDVSVRKRPYEQYF	TGTGCCAGCAGGGACGTTTCCGTGAGAAAGCGGCCCTACGAGCAGTACTTC
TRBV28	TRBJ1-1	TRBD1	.	CASREAGGMNTEAFF	TGTGCCAGCAGGGAGGCAGGGGGAATGAACACTGAAGCTTTCTTT
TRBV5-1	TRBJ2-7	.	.	CASSLGLGGGRKAYEQYF	TGCGCCAGCAGCTTGGGTCTAGGGGGAGGTCGGAAAGCGTACGAGCAGTACTTC
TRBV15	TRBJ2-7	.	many	CATSRDTGYEQYF	TGTGCCACCAGCAGAGATACGGGATACGAGCAGTACTTC
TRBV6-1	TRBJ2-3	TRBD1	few	CASTPRVGQGYTDTQYF	TGTGCCAGCACCCCGCGGGTAGGACAGGGGTACACAGATACGCAGTATTTT
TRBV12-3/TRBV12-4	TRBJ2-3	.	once	CASASGGTQYF	TGTGCCAGCGCGAGTGGGGGTACGCAGTATTTT
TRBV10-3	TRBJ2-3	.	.	CAINSGGSTDTQYF	TGTGCCATCAACTCGGGGGGCAGCACAGATACGCAGTATTTT
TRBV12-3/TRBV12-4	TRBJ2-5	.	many	CASSFTYQETQYF	TGTGCCAGCAGTTTCACGTACCAAGAGACCCAGTACTTC
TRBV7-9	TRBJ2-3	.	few	CASSLDGTTEQYF	TGTGCCAGCAGCTTAGACGGGACGACTGAGCAGTATTTT